This T cell receptor (beta chain) comes out of a study of shared clonotypes between healthy human individuals. Points on this clone: Its target is unknown.

Each subset's genomic DNA was split evenly across several immunoSEQ plates. The repertoire was sequenced with immunoSEQ multiplex PCR; TCRdb's copy has only in-frame clones and lacks some. The sample yields about 1.1 million clones, 77% seen once. Study-wide results and limits: Clonotypes shared by all four sorted-subset donors had higher generation probabilities than non-shared clonotypes.

This receptor was taken from a man aged 18 to 29 in good health. Some clones in this sample may be carry-over from other donors' samples. What was sequenced was memory CD4+ T cells from PBMCs. Subset: CD45RA-negative fraction.

The DNA of the CDR3 is TGTGCCAGCAGCTGGGACGGAATTTACGGAAACACCATATATTTT. It translates to CASSWDGIYGNTIYF. J is TRBJ1-3 and V is TRBV7-2; tentatively, D is TRBD1 (5 bases). CDR3 length: 15 amino acids. Germline CDR1 is SGHTA and CDR2 is FQGNSA. V shed 4 bases and J shed 4 bases, with 14 bases lying between them. The whole variable domain, filled in from reference TRBV7-2 and TRBJ1-3, reads GAGVSQSPSNKVTEKGKDVELRCDPISGHTALYWYRQSLGQGLEFLIYFQGNSAPDKSGLPSDRFSAERTGGSVSTLTIQRTQQEDSAVYLCASSWDGIYGNTIYFGEGSWLTVV.